The entry below describes one T cell receptor beta chain. Its antigen is undetermined. V shed 5 bases and J 5 bases; nucleotides not matched to a gene: 4. This CDR3 region has 13 residues. Germline V CDR1 and CDR2: GTSNPN, SVGIG (reference sequence). PBMC samples from each donor numbered at least one pre-ART and at least two post-ART. The data belong to a study of long-term antiretroviral therapy in people with HIV. Study findings and constraints: Following ART, diversity rose but still fell short of transplant donor controls.

Samples were assayed with immunoSEQ v3.0 at survey level. Sequencing had a target that covered about 40,000-55,000 T-cell genomes per sample. Profiling relied on immunoSEQ multiplex PCR, and the TCRdb table lists in-frame clones only, not all of them. The sample holds about 23,000 clones, around 79% seen once. This clonotype was obtained from a man in his forties or fifties with HIV. The sample here was unsorted PBMCs, taken 0.3 years after starting antiretroviral therapy. The V call is TRBV30, the J call TRBJ2-2, with TRBD2 matching over 8 bases. CDR3 bases: TGTGCCTGGCGTTCGGGGGGGACCGGGGAGCTGTTTTTT. This gives the protein CAWRSGGTGELFF.